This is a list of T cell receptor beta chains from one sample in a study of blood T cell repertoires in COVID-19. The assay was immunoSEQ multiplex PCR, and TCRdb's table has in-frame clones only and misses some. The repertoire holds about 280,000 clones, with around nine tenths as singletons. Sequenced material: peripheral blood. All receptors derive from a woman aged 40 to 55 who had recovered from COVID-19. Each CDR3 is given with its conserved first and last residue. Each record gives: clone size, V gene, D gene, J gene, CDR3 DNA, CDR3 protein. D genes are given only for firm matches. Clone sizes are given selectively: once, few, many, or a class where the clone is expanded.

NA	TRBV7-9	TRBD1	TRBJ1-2	TGTGCCAGCAGCCACCGGGACAGCTATTATGGCTACACCTTC	CASSHRDSYYGYTF
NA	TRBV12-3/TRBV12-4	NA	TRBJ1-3	TGTGCCAGCAGCCCCCGAGGTCTTCGCACCATATATTTT	CASSPRGLRTIYF
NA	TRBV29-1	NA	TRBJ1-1	TGCAGCGTTGAAGGAGGGTTCGGCACTGAAGCTTTCTTT	CSVEGGFGTEAFF
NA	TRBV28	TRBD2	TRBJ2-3	TGTGCCAGCAGTTGGGCGGGAGGAAGGGTAGATACGCAGTATTTT	CASSWAGGRVDTQYF
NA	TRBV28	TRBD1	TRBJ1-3	TGTGCCAGCAGTTTGGGGGTGGGGACAGGTGGAAACACCATATATTTT	CASSLGVGTGGNTIYF
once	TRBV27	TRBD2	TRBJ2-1	TGTGCCAGCACCCGACTAGCGGGAGTTGAGTTTGAGCAGTTCTTC	CASTRLAGVEFEQFF
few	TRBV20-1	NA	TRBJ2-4	TGCAGTGCTAGTGTAGGGGGATCGAAAAACATTCAGTACTTC	CSASVGGSKNIQYF
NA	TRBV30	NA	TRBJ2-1	TGTGCCTGGAGTCCCGCGGGTGAGCAGTTCTTC	CAWSPAGEQFF
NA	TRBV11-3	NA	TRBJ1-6	TGTGCCAGCAGCTTAGGCGCGCCTAATTCACCCCTCCACTTT	CASSLGAPNSPLHF
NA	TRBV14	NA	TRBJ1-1	TGTGCCAGCAGCCAAGGTTGGGGGGGCGCTTTCTTT	CASSQGWGGAFF
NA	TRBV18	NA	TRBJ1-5	TGTGCCAGCTCACCGACCCAGGGCAATCAGCCCCAGCATTTT	CASSPTQGNQPQHF
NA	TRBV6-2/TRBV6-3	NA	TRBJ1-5	TGTGCCAGCAGTTACTTGGGGGCTGGACAGCCCCAGCATTTT	CASSYLGAGQPQHF
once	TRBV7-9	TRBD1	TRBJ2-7	TGTGCCAGCAGCTTGATCACAGGGGGAATCGGCTACGAGCAGTACTTC	CASSLITGGIGYEQYF
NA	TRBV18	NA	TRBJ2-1	TGTGCCAGCTCACCATCCTCGGGAGAATCCTACAATGAGCAGTTCTTC	CASSPSSGESYNEQFF
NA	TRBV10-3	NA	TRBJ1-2	TGTGCCATCAGTGACATAGGAGGATATGGCTACACCTTC	CAISDIGGYGYTF
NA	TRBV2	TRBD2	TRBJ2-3	TGTGCCAGCAGTGCCCCTAGCGGGAGAGGGAACACAGATACGCAGTATTTT	CASSAPSGRGNTDTQYF
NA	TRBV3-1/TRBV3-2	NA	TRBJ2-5	TGTGCCAGCAGCCAAGACAATACCGAGGAAGAGACCCAGTACTTC	CASSQDNTEEETQYF
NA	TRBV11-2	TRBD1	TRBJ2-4	TGTGCCAGCGACCAGACGACAGGGGAAAACATTCAGTACTTC	CASDQTTGENIQYF
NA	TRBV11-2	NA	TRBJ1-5	TGTGCCAGCAGCCCAACAGGAGTTCAGCCCCAGCATTTT	CASSPTGVQPQHF
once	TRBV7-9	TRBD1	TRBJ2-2	TGTGCCAGCAGCGCCCCGGGACAGGGGTTCACCGGGGAGCTGTTTTTT	CASSAPGQGFTGELFF
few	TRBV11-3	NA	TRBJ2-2	TGTGCCAGCAGCCGTGACACCGGGGAGCTGTTTTTT	CASSRDTGELFF
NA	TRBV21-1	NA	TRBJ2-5	TGTGCCAGCAGCAAGGAGGGACAAGAGACCCAGTACTTC	CASSKEGQETQYF
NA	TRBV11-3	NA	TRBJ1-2	TGTGCCAGCAGCTCCGGACAGAACTATGGCTACACCTTC	CASSSGQNYGYTF
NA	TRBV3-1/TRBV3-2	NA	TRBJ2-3	TGTGCCAGCAGCCAAGTTTTAGGAGGTACGCAGTATTTT	CASSQVLGGTQYF
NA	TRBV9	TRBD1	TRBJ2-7	TGTGCCAGCAGCTCCAGACAGGGTCCGGGGGAGCAGTACTTC	CASSSRQGPGEQYF
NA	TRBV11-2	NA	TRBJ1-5	TGTGCCAGCAGCTTAACGGGGTATAGCAATCAGCCCCAGCATTTT	CASSLTGYSNQPQHF
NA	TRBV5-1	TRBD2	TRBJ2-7	TGCGCCAGCAGCTCAATAGCGGGAGGTGGCGACGAGCAGTACTTC	CASSSIAGGGDEQYF
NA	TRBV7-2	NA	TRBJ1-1	TGTGCCAGCAGCCCGAGACTAGGGAACACTGAAGCTTTCTTT	CASSPRLGNTEAFF
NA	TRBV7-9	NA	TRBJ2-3	TGTGCCAGCAGCCCGGGCGGCGGGGACACAGATACGCAGTATTTT	CASSPGGGDTDTQYF
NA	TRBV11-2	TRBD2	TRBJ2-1	TGTGCCAGCAGCTCGGGAGGGCGGTACAATGAGCAGTTCTTC	CASSSGGRYNEQFF
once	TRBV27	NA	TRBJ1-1	TGTGCCAGCAGGGGGGCCGGCGTAGCTTTCTTT	CASRGAGVAFF
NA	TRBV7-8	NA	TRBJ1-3	TGTGCCAGCAGCTCCCCTATCTCTGGAAACACCATATATTTT	CASSSPISGNTIYF
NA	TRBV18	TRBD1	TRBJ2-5	TGTGCCAGCTCACAACGAGAACCGGGACAGGGGAAAGAGACCCAGTACTTC	CASSQREPGQGKETQYF
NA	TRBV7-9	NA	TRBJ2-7	TGTGCCAGCAGCTCCGGGTCCGAATCCTACGAGCAGTACTTC	CASSSGSESYEQYF
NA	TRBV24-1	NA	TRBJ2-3	TGTGCCACCAGCGCCACCTGGGGTGGAGGGAGAGGCACAGATACGCAGTATTTT	CATSATWGGGRGTDTQYF
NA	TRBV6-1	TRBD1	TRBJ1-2	TGTGCCAGCAGTGAGGGGACAGGGGGTAGCTATGGCTACACCTTC	CASSEGTGGSYGYTF
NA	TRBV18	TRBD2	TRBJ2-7	TGTGCCAGCTCACCCCAAACACTAGCGGGAGGGCCGGGCCACGAGCAGTACTTC	CASSPQTLAGGPGHEQYF
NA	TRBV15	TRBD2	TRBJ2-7	TGTGCCACCAGCAGAGACCCCCCGACTAGCGGGCCCTACGAGCAGTACTTC	CATSRDPPTSGPYEQYF
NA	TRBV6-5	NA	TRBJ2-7	TGTGCCAGCAGCCAAACCTACCTCACCGAGCAGTACTTC	CASSQTYLTEQYF
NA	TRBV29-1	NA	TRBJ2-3	TGCAGCGTTGTGGAGGGAGATACGCAGTATTTT	CSVVEGDTQYF